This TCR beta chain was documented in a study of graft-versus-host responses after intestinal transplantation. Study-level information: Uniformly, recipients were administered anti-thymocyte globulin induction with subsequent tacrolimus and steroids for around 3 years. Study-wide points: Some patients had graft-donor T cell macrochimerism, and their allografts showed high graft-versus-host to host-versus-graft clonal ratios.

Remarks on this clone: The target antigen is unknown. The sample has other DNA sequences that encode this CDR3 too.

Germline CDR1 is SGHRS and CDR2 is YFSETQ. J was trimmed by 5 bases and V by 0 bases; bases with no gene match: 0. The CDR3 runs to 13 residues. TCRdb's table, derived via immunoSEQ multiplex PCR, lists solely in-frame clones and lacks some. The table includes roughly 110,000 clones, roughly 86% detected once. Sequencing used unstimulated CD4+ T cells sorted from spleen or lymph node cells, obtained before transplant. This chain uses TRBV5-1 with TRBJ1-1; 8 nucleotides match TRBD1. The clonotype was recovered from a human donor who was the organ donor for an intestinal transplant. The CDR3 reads CASSLGTGTEAFF. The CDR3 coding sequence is TGCGCCAGCAGCTTGGGGACAGGGACTGAAGCTTTCTTT. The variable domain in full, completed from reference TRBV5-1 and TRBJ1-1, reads KAGVTQTPRYLIKTRGQQVTLSCSPISGHRSVSWYQQTPGQGLQFLFEYFSETQRNKGNFPGRFSGRQFSNSRSEMNVSTLELGDSALYLCASSLGTGTEAFFGQGTRLTVV.